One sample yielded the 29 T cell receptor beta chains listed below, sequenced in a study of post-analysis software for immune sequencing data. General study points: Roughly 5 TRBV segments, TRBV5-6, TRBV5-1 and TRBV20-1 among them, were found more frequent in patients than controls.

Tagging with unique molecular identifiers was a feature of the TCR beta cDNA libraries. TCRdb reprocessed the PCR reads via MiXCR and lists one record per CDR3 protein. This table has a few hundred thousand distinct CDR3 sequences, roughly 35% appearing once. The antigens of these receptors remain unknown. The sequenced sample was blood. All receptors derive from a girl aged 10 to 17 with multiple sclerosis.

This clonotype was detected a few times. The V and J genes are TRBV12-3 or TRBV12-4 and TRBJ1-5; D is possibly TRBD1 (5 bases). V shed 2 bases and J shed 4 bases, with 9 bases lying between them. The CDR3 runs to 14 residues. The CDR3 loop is CASSLMAGNQPQHF. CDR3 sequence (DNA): TGTGCCAGCAGTTTAATGGCAGGGAATCAGCCCCAGCATTTT.

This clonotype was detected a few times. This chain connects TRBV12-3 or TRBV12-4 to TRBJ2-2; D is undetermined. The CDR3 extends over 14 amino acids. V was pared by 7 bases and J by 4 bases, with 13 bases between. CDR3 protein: CASTLASTTGELFF. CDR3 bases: TGTGCCAGCACCCTGGCATCGACCACCGGGGAGCTGTTTTTT.

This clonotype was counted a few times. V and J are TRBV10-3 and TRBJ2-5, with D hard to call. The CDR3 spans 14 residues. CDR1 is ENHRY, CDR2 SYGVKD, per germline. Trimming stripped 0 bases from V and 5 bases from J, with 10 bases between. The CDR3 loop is CAISESKVGETQYF. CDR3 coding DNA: TGTGCCATCAGTGAGTCAAAGGTTGGGGAGACCCAGTACTTC.

The DNA of the CDR3 is TGCAGTGCCCGAGGTATCCTATACAATGAGCAGTTCTTC. It codes for CSARGILYNEQFF. The rearrangement joins TRBV20-1 to TRBJ2-1; D not resolved. The CDR3 has 13 residues. CDR1 is DFQATT, CDR2 SNEGSKA, per germline (reference sequence). Trimming took 6 bases from V and 4 from J, leaving 13 bases between them.

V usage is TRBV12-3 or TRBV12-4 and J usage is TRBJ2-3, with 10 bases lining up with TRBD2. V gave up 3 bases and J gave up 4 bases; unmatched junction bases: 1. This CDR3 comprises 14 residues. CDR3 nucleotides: TGTGCCAGCAGTTTCACTAGCGGGGCAGATACGCAGTATTTT. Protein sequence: CASSFTSGADTQYF.

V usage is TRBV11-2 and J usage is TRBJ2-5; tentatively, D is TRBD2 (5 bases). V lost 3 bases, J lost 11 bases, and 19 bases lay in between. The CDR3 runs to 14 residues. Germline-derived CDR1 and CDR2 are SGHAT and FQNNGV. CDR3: CASSFFEVGREQYF. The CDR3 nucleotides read TGTGCCAGCAGCTTCTTTGAGGTCGGTAGGGAGCAGTACTTC.

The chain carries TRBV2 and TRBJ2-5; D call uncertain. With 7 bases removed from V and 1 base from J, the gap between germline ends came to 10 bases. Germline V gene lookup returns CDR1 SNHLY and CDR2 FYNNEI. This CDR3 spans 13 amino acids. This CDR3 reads CASTVAGQETQYF. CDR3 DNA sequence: TGTGCCAGCACGGTTGCAGGCCAAGAGACCCAGTACTTC.

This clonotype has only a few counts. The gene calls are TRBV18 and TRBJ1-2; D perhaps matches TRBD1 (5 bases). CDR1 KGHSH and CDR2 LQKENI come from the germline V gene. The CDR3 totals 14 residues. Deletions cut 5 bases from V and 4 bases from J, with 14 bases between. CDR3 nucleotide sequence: TGTGCCAGCTCATCCCAGGGTCAGGCCTATGGCTACACCTTC. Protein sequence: CASSSQGQAYGYTF. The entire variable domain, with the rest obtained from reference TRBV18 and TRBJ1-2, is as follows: NAGVMQNPRHLVRRRGQEARLRCSPMKGHSHVYWYRQLPEEGLKFMVYLQKENIIDESGMPKERFSAEFPKEGPSILRIQQVVRGDSAAYFCASSSQGQAYGYTFGSGTRLTVV.

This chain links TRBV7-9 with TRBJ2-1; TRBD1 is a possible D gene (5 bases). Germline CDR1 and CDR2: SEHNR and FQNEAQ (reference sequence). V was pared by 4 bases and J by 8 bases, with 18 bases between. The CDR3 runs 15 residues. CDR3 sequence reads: CASSSPPGPYDEQFF. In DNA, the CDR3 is TGTGCCAGCAGCTCCCCGCCAGGGCCTTACGATGAGCAGTTCTTC.

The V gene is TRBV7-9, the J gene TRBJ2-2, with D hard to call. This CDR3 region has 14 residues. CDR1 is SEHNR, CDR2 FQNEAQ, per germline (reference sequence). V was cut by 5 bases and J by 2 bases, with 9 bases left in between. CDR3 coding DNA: TGTGCCAGCAGCCGCGGTGGTAACACCGGGGAGCTGTTTTTT. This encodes CASSRGGNTGELFF.

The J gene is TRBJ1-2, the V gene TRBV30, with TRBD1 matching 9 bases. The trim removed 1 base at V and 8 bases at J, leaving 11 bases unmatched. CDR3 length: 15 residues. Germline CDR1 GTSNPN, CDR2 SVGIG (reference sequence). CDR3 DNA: TGTGCCTGGAGTGGGTACAGGGGGCAAGAGAGGGGCTACACCTTC. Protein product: CAWSGYRGQERGYTF.

The CDR3 coding sequence is TGTGTCAGTCCCCGGGACAGAGCCACAGATACGCAGTATTTT. It is translated as CVSPRDRATDTQYF. V usage is TRBV6-4 and J usage is TRBJ2-3, with 7 nucleotides matching TRBD1. The CDR3 length is 14 residues. Per the germline V gene, CDR1 is MRHNA and CDR2 is SNTAGT.

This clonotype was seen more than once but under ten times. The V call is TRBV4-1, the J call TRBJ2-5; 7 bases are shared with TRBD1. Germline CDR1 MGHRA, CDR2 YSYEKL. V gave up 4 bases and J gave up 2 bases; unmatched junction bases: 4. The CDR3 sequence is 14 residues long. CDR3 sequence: CASSPGQWQETQYF. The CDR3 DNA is TGCGCCAGCAGCCCGGGACAGTGGCAAGAGACCCAGTACTTC.

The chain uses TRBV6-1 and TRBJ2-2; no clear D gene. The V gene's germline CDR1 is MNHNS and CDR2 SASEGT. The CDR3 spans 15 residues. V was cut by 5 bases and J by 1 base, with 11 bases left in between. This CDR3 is CASSSSWGNTGELFF. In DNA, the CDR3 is TGTGCCAGCAGTTCCTCATGGGGGAACACCGGGGAGCTGTTTTTT.

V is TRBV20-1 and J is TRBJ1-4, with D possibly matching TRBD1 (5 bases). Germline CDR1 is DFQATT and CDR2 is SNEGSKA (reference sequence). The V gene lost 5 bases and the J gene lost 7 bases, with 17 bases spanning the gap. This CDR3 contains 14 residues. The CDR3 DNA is TGCAGTGCTTTTCCAGCGGGGGGGGGTGAAAAACTGTTTTTT. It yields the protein CSAFPAGGGEKLFF.

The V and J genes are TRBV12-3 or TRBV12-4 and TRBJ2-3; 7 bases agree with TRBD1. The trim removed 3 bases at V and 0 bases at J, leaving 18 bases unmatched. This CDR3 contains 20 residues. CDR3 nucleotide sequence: TGTGCCAGCAGTTTTCTCATATATTCCGGGACAGCCAATAGCACAGATACGCAGTATTTT. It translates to CASSFLIYSGTANSTDTQYF.

The CDR3 here is CASSDRQGAKIYEQYF. In nucleotides, the CDR3 is TGTGCCAGCAGTGACCGACAGGGGGCAAAGATCTACGAGCAGTACTTC. The chain couples TRBV25-1 to TRBJ2-7, with 10 bases lining up with TRBD1. V gave up 3 bases and J gave up 3 bases; unmatched junction bases: 8. CDR1 is MGHDK, CDR2 SYGVNS, per germline. The CDR3 runs to 16 residues.

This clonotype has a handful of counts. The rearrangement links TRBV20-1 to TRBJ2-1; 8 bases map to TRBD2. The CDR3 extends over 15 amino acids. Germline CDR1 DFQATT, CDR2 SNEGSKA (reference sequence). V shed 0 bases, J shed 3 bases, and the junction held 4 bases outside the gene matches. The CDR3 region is CSARDLRGDYNEQFF. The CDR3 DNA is TGCAGTGCTAGAGATCTGCGGGGGGACTACAATGAGCAGTTCTTC.

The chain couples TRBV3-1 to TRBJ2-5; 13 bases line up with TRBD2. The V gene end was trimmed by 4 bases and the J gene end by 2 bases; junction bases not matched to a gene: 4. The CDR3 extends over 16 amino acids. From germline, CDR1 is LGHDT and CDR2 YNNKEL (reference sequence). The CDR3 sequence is CASSRLAGGYQETQYF. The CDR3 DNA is TGTGCCAGCAGCCGACTAGCGGGGGGTTATCAAGAGACCCAGTACTTC.

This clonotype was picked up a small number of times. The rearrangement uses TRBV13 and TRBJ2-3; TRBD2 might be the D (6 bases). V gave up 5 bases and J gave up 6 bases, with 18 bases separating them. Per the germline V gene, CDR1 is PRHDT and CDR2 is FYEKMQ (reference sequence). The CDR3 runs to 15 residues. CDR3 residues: CASSPVGLLMDTQYF. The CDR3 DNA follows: TGTGCCAGCAGCCCGGTGGGACTCCTGATGGATACGCAGTATTTT.

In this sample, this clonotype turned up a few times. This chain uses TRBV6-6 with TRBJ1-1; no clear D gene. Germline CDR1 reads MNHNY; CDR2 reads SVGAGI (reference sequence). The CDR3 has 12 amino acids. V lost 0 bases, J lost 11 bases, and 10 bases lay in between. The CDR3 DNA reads TGTGCCAGCAGTTACTCGTCCAACGAGGCTTTCTTT. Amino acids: CASSYSSNEAFF.

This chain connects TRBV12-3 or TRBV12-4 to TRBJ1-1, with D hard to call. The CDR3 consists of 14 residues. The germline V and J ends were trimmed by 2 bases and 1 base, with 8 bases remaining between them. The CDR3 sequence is CASSLQRSNTEAFF. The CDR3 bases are TGTGCCAGCAGTTTACAACGATCGAACACTGAAGCTTTCTTT.

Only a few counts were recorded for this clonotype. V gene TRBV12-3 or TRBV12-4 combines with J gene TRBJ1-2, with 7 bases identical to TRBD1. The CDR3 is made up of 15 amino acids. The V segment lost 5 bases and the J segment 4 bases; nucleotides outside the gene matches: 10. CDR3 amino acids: CASSPAGTVVYGYTF. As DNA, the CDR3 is TGTGCCAGCAGTCCCGCAGGGACAGTAGTCTATGGCTACACCTTC.

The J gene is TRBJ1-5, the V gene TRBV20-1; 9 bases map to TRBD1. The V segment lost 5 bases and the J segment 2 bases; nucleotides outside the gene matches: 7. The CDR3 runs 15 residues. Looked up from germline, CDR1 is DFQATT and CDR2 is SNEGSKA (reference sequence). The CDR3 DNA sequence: TGCAGTGCTGGACAGGGGCCGGCGGGCAATCAGCCCCAGCATTTT. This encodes CSAGQGPAGNQPQHF.

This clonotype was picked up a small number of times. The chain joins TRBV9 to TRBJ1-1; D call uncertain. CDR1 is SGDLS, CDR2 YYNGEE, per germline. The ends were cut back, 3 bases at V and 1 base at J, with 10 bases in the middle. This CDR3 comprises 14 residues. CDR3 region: CASSADITNTEAFF. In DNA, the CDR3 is TGTGCCAGCAGCGCCGACATAACGAACACTGAAGCTTTCTTT.

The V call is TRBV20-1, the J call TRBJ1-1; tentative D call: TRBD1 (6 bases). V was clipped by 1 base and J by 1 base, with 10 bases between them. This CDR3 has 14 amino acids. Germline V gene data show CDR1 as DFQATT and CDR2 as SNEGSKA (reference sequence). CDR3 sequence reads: CSARAVQGNTEAFF. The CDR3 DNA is TGCAGTGCTAGAGCGGTACAGGGGAACACTGAAGCTTTCTTT.

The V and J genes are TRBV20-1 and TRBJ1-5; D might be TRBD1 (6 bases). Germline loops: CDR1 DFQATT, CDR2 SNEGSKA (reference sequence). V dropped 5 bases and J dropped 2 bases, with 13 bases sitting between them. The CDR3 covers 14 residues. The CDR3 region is CSAHTGWGNQPQHF. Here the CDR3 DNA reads TGCAGTGCTCACACAGGGTGGGGCAATCAGCCCCAGCATTTT.

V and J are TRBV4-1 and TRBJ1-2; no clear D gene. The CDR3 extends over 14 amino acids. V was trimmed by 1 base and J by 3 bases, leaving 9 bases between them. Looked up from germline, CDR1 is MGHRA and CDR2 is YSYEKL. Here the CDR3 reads CASSQVNNHYGYTF. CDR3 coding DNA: TGCGCCAGCAGCCAAGTCAACAACCACTATGGCTACACCTTC.

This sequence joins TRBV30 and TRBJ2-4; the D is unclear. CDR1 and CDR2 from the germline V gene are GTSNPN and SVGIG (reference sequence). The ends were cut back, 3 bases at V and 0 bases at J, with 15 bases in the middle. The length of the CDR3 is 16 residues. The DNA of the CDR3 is TGTGCCTGGAGGAAAGGGTCTCCTATAGCCAAAAACATTCAGTACTTC. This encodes CAWRKGSPIAKNIQYF.